One sample yielded the 25 T cell receptor beta chains listed below, sequenced in a study of control samples from healthy donors and cancer patients. Sequencing used immunoSEQ multiplex PCR; TCRdb keeps in-frame clones, though not all of them. The table records some 150,000 clones, about 91% of them present only once. Sequences were obtained from blood. The receptors shown here come from a man aged 25 to 40 in good health.

The chain has TRBV9 and TRBJ1-1, with 10 bases that match TRBD1. Germline CDR1 SGDLS, CDR2 YYNGEE. After removal of 4 bases from V and 7 bases from J, the junction contained 13 bases not matched to a gene. This CDR3 comprises 16 residues. CDR3 in amino acids: CASSPPRDRGSIEAFF. CDR3 DNA: TGTGCCAGCAGCCCCCCCAGGGACAGGGGAAGTATTGAAGCTTTCTTT.

In its sample, this clone was seen once. The chain is built from TRBV28 and TRBJ1-6; TRBD1 agrees at 9 bases. Germline V CDR1 and CDR2: MDHEN, SYDVKM. The CDR3 runs to 17 residues. V was clipped by 3 bases and J by 1 base; unmatched bases: 4. CDR3 residues: CASSLVGTGSYNSPLHF. The CDR3 DNA reads TGTGCCAGCAGTTTGGTGGGGACAGGGTCCTATAATTCACCCCTCCACTTT.

The chain uses TRBV19 and TRBJ2-3; 10 bases line up with TRBD2. The junction had 4 bases not matched to a gene; V was cut back by 6 bases and J by 4 bases. Germline V CDR1 and CDR2: LNHDA, SQIVND (reference sequence). The CDR3 contains 14 residues. DNA of the CDR3: TGTGCCAGTAGCCTAGCGGGGGTGGCAGATACGCAGTATTTT. As protein: CASSLAGVADTQYF.

V is TRBV2 and J is TRBJ1-2, with D possibly being TRBD1 (5 bases). V lost 2 bases, J lost 8 bases, and 18 bases lay in between. There are 15 residues in the CDR3. The germline V gene has CDR1 SNHLY and CDR2 FYNNEI. CDR3 coding DNA: TGTGCCAGCAGTGAATACCTGGCAGGGACTCAGGGCTACACCTTC. This sequence encodes CASSEYLAGTQGYTF.

This sequence joins TRBV9 and TRBJ1-1; possibly TRBD1 for D (6 bases). V dropped 3 bases and J dropped 1 base, with 7 bases sitting between them. The CDR3 loop spans 13 amino acids. Germline V lookup: CDR1 SGDLS, CDR2 YYNGEE. The CDR3 spells CASSEGQNTEAFF. CDR3 DNA: TGTGCCAGCAGCGAGGGACAGAACACTGAAGCTTTCTTT.

The chain joins TRBV9 to TRBJ1-2, with TRBD1 matching over 7 bases. From germline, CDR1 is SGDLS and CDR2 YYNGEE. The CDR3 spans 16 residues. After removal of 3 bases from V and 0 bases from J, the junction contained 8 bases not matched to a gene. The CDR3 loop reads CASSGDHGTANYGYTF. CDR3 nucleotide sequence: TGTGCCAGCAGCGGGGACCACGGGACAGCTAACTATGGCTACACCTTC.

This clone appeared a few times. The chain links TRBV5-1 to TRBJ2-3, with 7 bases lining up with TRBD1. Trimming took 3 bases from V and 6 from J; bases not matched to a gene: 1. The germline CDR1 and CDR2 sequences are SGHRS and YFSETQ. This CDR3 has 12 amino acids. The CDR3 region is CASSWTGDTQYF. The DNA for the CDR3 is TGCGCCAGCAGCTGGACAGGTGATACGCAGTATTTT.

The V call is TRBV24-1, the J call TRBJ2-1, with 7 bases fitting TRBD1. The CDR3 sequence is 16 residues long. The ends lost 6 bases at V and 6 bases at J; junction bases unmatched: 13. Germline lookup yields CDR1 KGHDR and CDR2 SFDVKD. CDR3 region: CATSPRQGQHFNEQFF. The CDR3 DNA is TGTGCCACCAGTCCCAGGCAGGGACAGCACTTCAATGAGCAGTTCTTC.

V gene TRBV6-1 combines with J gene TRBJ1-2; a weak D match, TRBD1 (6 bases). The CDR3 has 14 residues. The V gene lost 3 bases and the J gene lost 4 bases, with 12 bases spanning the gap. CDR1 and CDR2 from the germline V gene are MNHNS and SASEGT. The CDR3 sequence: CASSDTGSVYGYTF. The CDR3 DNA sequence: TGTGCCAGCAGTGACACAGGGTCGGTCTATGGCTACACCTTC.

The rearrangement joins TRBV5-6 to TRBJ2-5; TRBD1 might be the D (6 bases). CDR1 SGHDT and CDR2 YYEEEE come from the germline V gene. This CDR3 region has 15 residues. V dropped 0 bases and J dropped 2 bases, with 11 bases sitting between them. CDR3 bases: TGTGCCAGCAGCTTGGCACAGGGAAGGCAAGAGACCCAGTACTTC. Translated, it gives CASSLAQGRQETQYF. The full variable domain, its missing parts supplied by reference TRBV5-6 and TRBJ2-5, is DAGVTQSPTHLIKTRGQQVTLRCSPKSGHDTVSWYQQALGQGPQFIFQYYEEEERQRGNFPDRFSGHQFPNYSSELNVNALLLGDSALYLCASSLAQGRQETQYFGPGTRLLVL.

V gene TRBV7-8 combines with J gene TRBJ2-7; TRBD1 matches 9 bases. Germline trimming cut 1 base from V and 6 bases from J; bases unmatched to any gene: 1. This CDR3 contains 13 residues. Per germline, CDR1 SGHVS and CDR2 FQNEAQ. CDR3 sequence (DNA): TGTGCCAGCAGCTTAGGGGACAGGGTCGAGCAGTACTTC. This gives the protein CASSLGDRVEQYF.

In its sample, this clone was seen once. This chain joins TRBV25-1 and TRBJ2-1; possibly TRBD1 for D (5 bases). Germline CDR1 is MGHDK and CDR2 is SYGVNS. CDR3 length: 14 residues. V was clipped by 2 bases and J by 8 bases, with 13 bases between them. The CDR3 loop is CASSEGRGVDEQFF. CDR3 bases: TGTGCCAGCAGTGAAGGAAGGGGTGTCGATGAGCAGTTCTTC.

V and J are TRBV5-1 and TRBJ1-1, with D tentatively TRBD1 (6 bases). Trimming removed 0 bases from V and 7 bases from J, with 16 bases in between. The V gene's germline CDR1 is SGHRS and CDR2 YFSETQ. This CDR3 contains 15 residues. The CDR3 region is CASSLAGVGQFEAFF. As DNA, the CDR3 is TGCGCCAGCAGCTTGGCGGGGGTTGGACAGTTTGAAGCTTTCTTT.

The V and J genes are TRBV10-1 and TRBJ1-5, with a weak D call TRBD1 (6 bases). The length of the CDR3 is 14 residues. Trimming shortened V by 0 bases and J by 6 bases, and 9 bases separated the two germline ends. Germline assignment: CDR1 WNHNN and CDR2 SYGVQD (reference sequence). Written as DNA, the CDR3 is TGCGCCAGCAGTGAGTCCAGGGGCAGTCAGCCCCAGCATTTT. Protein: CASSESRGSQPQHF.

This rearrangement joins TRBV27 to TRBJ2-3; 8 nucleotides match TRBD2. Germline V gene data show CDR1 as MNHEY and CDR2 as SMNVEV (reference sequence). V was pared by 7 bases and J by 0 bases, with 9 bases of the junction left unmatched. The CDR3 consists of 16 residues. DNA for the CDR3: TGTGCCAGCACTTCGGGGGAGCGGGGGAGCACAGATACGCAGTATTTT. It is translated as CASTSGERGSTDTQYF.

The DNA of the CDR3 is TGTGCCAGCAGCTTAAACAGGGTATTCACTGAAGCTTTCTTT. This encodes CASSLNRVFTEAFF. This chain links TRBV11-2 with TRBJ1-1; D is possibly TRBD1 (6 bases). CDR1 and CDR2 from the germline V gene are SGHAT and FQNNGV. The V and J ends lost 2 bases and 4 bases respectively, with 11 bases between them. The CDR3 contains 14 residues.

CDR3 DNA sequence: TGTGCCAGCAGCCAAGGACTAGACAGCCTCTACGAGCAGTACTTC. Translating it yields CASSQGLDSLYEQYF. V is TRBV4-2 and J is TRBJ2-7, with D possibly being TRBD2 (6 bases). V shed 1 base and J shed 3 bases, with 13 bases lying between them. The V gene's germline CDR1 is LGHNA and CDR2 YNFKEQ. The CDR3 has 15 amino acids.

The rearrangement uses TRBV28 and TRBJ1-5; possible D gene TRBD1, 5 bases. The CDR3 contains 14 residues. The V end was cut by 3 bases, the J end by 5 bases, with 11 bases between. From germline, CDR1 is MDHEN and CDR2 SYDVKM. The DNA for the CDR3 is TGTGCCAGCAGTTTTGACAGTATGGATCAGCCCCAGCATTTT. As protein: CASSFDSMDQPQHF.

This sequence joins TRBV2 and TRBJ2-2; D is ambiguous. Germline V lookup: CDR1 SNHLY, CDR2 FYNNEI. The V end was cut by 4 bases, the J end by 2 bases, with 5 bases between. CDR3 length: 13 residues. CDR3 sequence reads: CASSAANTGELFF. For the CDR3, the DNA is TGTGCCAGCAGTGCCGCAAACACCGGGGAGCTGTTTTTT.

The chain couples TRBV13 to TRBJ1-3; D uncertain. The CDR3 spans 14 residues. Trimming pared 5 bases from V and 7 bases from J, leaving 15 bases between. Germline V gives CDR1 PRHDT, CDR2 FYEKMQ (reference sequence). As DNA, the CDR3 is TGTGCCAGCAGCATTGGAGGAGAGAGTAACACCATATATTTT. It translates to CASSIGGESNTIYF.

This rearrangement joins TRBV25-1 to TRBJ2-3; D not certain. CDR1 MGHDK and CDR2 SYGVNS come from the germline V gene. There are 14 residues in the CDR3. Between the trimmed V and J ends, which lost 0 bases and 2 bases, there was a span of 6 bases. CDR3 bases: TGTGCCAGCAGTGAATATTCGCTCACAGATACGCAGTATTTT. This codes for CASSEYSLTDTQYF.

The chain combines TRBV29-1 with TRBJ1-1, with a weak D call TRBD1 (6 bases). Trimming cost V 4 bases and J 1 base, with 16 bases left between them. This CDR3 is 15 amino acids long. Germline CDR1 and CDR2: SQVTM and ANQGSEA. CDR3 residues: CSVAPMQGRNTEAFF. CDR3 DNA: TGCAGCGTTGCCCCCATGCAGGGGAGGAACACTGAAGCTTTCTTT.

The DNA of the CDR3 is TGTGCCAGCACAGGGTTGTCCAACTATGGCTACACCTTC. Protein sequence: CASTGLSNYGYTF. The chain is built from TRBV27 and TRBJ1-2; D possibly corresponds to TRBD1 (5 bases). The CDR3 is 13 amino acids. Looked up from germline, CDR1 is MNHEY and CDR2 is SMNVEV (reference sequence). The V and J ends lost 7 bases and 2 bases respectively, with 11 bases between them.

This chain uses TRBV14 with TRBJ2-7; no clear D. This CDR3 comprises 15 residues. CDR1 and CDR2 from the germline V gene are SGHDN and FVKESK. Trimming took 0 bases from V and 3 from J, leaving 12 bases between them. The CDR3 loop is CASSQDKGPYYEQYF. CDR3 DNA: TGTGCCAGCAGCCAAGATAAAGGGCCTTACTACGAGCAGTACTTC.

The CDR3 loop reads CATSRAGGGTSNYGYTF. In nucleotides, the CDR3 is TGTGCCACCAGCAGAGCGGGTGGGGGGACCTCTAACTATGGCTACACCTTC. The V gene is TRBV15, the J gene TRBJ1-2; possibly TRBD1 for D (5 bases). Germline loops: CDR1 LNHNV, CDR2 YYDKDF (reference sequence). Trimming left V 1 base short and J 0 bases short, with 15 bases between. The length of the CDR3 is 17 residues.